Each of the 15 T cell receptor beta chains below was sequenced from the same sample in a study of T cell responses to AZD1222 COVID-19 vaccine. Method: immunoSEQ multiplex PCR; TCRdb's copy keeps in-frame clones and lacks some. The repertoire holds 95,000 to 150,000 clones, roughly 88% seen once, with less than 4.5% in the top ten. The specimen was peripheral blood, collected on day 0 of MenACWY control vaccination. The source of these receptors is an adult in good health.

The chain links TRBV5-4 to TRBJ2-5, with 10 positions matching TRBD2. Looked up from germline, CDR1 is SGHNT and CDR2 is YYREEE (reference sequence). The V gene end was trimmed by 1 base and the J gene end by 3 bases; junction bases not matched to a gene: 3. This CDR3 has 15 amino acids. CDR3 DNA: TGTGCCAGCAGCTTGCCACTAGCGGGAAAAGAGACCCAGTACTTC. This gives the protein CASSLPLAGKETQYF.

This clone turned up a few times. The chain has TRBV3-1 (or the pseudogene TRBV3-2) and TRBJ1-1; D remains ambiguous. V was pared by 0 bases and J by 5 bases, with 16 bases between. This CDR3 has 16 amino acids. From germline, CDR1 is LGHDT and CDR2 YNNKEL (reference sequence). CDR3 sequence reads: CASSQEGWRARTEAFF. The CDR3 nucleotides read TGTGCCAGCAGCCAAGAAGGTTGGAGGGCGAGGACTGAAGCTTTCTTT.

The genes are TRBV12-3 or TRBV12-4 and TRBJ1-2, with D tentatively TRBD1 (5 bases). The CDR3 sequence is 13 residues long. With 6 bases removed from V and 6 bases from J, the gap between germline ends came to 14 bases. The CDR3 nucleotides read TGTGCCAGCAGCCTCGACAGTTTTAATGGCTACACCTTC. As protein: CASSLDSFNGYTF.

The V and J genes are TRBV28 and TRBJ2-7; 16 bases agree with TRBD2. This CDR3 is 18 amino acids long. Germline CDR1 and CDR2: MDHEN and SYDVKM. V lost 4 bases and J lost 4; bases outside the gene matches: 10. The CDR3 loop is CASSSPGLAGGPLYEQYF. DNA for the CDR3: TGTGCCAGCAGTTCCCCGGGACTAGCGGGAGGGCCGTTATACGAGCAGTACTTC.

The chain employs TRBV6-5 and TRBJ1-3; D uncertain. Trimming cost V 6 bases and J 4 bases, with 13 bases left between them. Germline CDR1 and CDR2: MNHEY and SVGAGI. This CDR3 region has 14 residues. The CDR3 loop reads CASSLEHRGNTIYF. DNA of the CDR3: TGTGCCAGCAGCCTGGAACATCGGGGAAACACCATATATTTT.

The chain recombines TRBV6-2 or TRBV6-3 with TRBJ1-5; 8 bases fit TRBD1. The CDR3 spans 18 residues. V was clipped by 0 bases and J by 4 bases; unmatched bases: 11. Germline loops: CDR1 MNHEY, CDR2 SVGEGT. This chain's CDR3 is CASSYSGSGGFSNQPQHF. The CDR3 bases are TGTGCCAGCAGTTACTCGGGATCAGGGGGCTTCTCTAATCAGCCCCAGCATTTT.

V is TRBV28 and J is TRBJ2-3; 9 bases agree with TRBD1. This CDR3 is built from 15 residues. The junction had 10 bases not matched to a gene; V was cut back by 6 bases and J by 6 bases. Germline CDR1 MDHEN, CDR2 SYDVKM. The CDR3 here is CASRQPGQGTDTQYF. CDR3 in DNA: TGTGCCAGCAGGCAACCGGGACAGGGAACTGATACGCAGTATTTT. Full variable domain (missing parts from reference TRBV28 and TRBJ2-3): DVKVTQSSRYLVKRTGEKVFLECVQDMDHENMFWYRQDPGLGLRLIYFSYDVKMKEKGDIPEGYSVSREKKERFSLILESASTNQTSMYLCASRQPGQGTDTQYFGPGTRLTVL.

In its sample, this clone was seen once. The rearrangement joins TRBV6-2 or TRBV6-3 to TRBJ2-1; D not certain. There are 12 residues in the CDR3. The V gene's germline CDR1 is MNHEY and CDR2 SVGEGT. Trimming stripped 0 bases from V and 10 bases from J, with 7 bases between. The CDR3 sequence is CASSYSSWEQFF. The CDR3 DNA follows: TGTGCCAGCAGTTACTCGTCGTGGGAGCAGTTCTTC.

The V and J genes are TRBV27 and TRBJ2-3, with TRBD2 as a possible D gene (5 bases). The germline V gene has CDR1 MNHEY and CDR2 SMNVEV (reference sequence). The CDR3 spans 15 residues. The germline V and J ends were trimmed by 8 bases and 0 bases, with 15 bases remaining between them. Here the CDR3 DNA reads TGTGCCAGCCGGATTCAGCGGATAAGCACAGATACGCAGTATTTT. It codes for CASRIQRISTDTQYF.

This chain uses TRBV10-3 with TRBJ2-7; 8 positions agree with TRBD2. The V segment lost 10 bases and the J segment 2 bases; nucleotides outside the gene matches: 10. Germline V gene data show CDR1 as ENHRY and CDR2 as SYGVKD. The length of the CDR3 is 14 residues. The CDR3 spells CATTKAGVAYEQYF. The CDR3 DNA is TGTGCCACCACTAAAGCGGGAGTGGCCTACGAGCAGTACTTC.

The rearrangement joins TRBV9 to TRBJ2-5, with 11 bases that match TRBD2. This CDR3 has 16 amino acids. Germline loops: CDR1 SGDLS, CDR2 YYNGEE. V lost 4 bases to trimming and J lost 6 bases; unmatched junction nucleotides: 11. The CDR3 sequence: CASSPGLAGGGKTQYF. In DNA form, the CDR3 reads TGTGCCAGCAGCCCAGGGCTAGCGGGAGGTGGAAAGACCCAGTACTTC.

The chain carries TRBV10-2 and TRBJ1-6; no clear D. The CDR3 sequence is 13 residues long. The germline V gene encodes CDR1 WSHSY and CDR2 SAAADI. V was cut by 5 bases and J by 5 bases, with 7 bases left in between. As DNA, the CDR3 is TGCGCCAGCAGTACCAGAGATAATTCACCCCTCCACTTT. Translated: CASSTRDNSPLHF.

J is TRBJ1-4 and V is TRBV29-1; TRBD1 is a possible D gene (6 bases). Per germline, CDR1 SQVTM and CDR2 ANQGSEA. The CDR3 extends over 16 amino acids. V was clipped by 5 bases and J by 0 bases, with 16 bases between them. Written as DNA, the CDR3 is TGCAGCGTTCTATGGGGGGGCCCCGCAACTAATGAAAAACTGTTTTTT. Its protein product is CSVLWGGPATNEKLFF.

The V and J genes are TRBV28 and TRBJ1-1; the match to TRBD1 covers 7 bases. After removal of 5 bases from V and 7 bases from J, the junction contained 13 bases not matched to a gene. The CDR3 has 15 residues. Germline V CDR1 and CDR2: MDHEN, SYDVKM. DNA for the CDR3: TGTGCCAGCAGTCCAAATAGGGACAGAGGAGTTGAAGCTTTCTTT. This codes for CASSPNRDRGVEAFF.

The genes are TRBV9 and TRBJ2-2; TRBD2 might be the D (6 bases). The CDR3 runs 17 residues. Germline CDR1 and CDR2: SGDLS and YYNGEE. With 4 bases removed from V and 5 bases from J, the gap between germline ends came to 21 bases. CDR3 DNA sequence: TGTGCCAGCAGCCCTACTAGCCGGGCCCGCGGAACCGGGGAGCTGTTTTTT. Encoded protein: CASSPTSRARGTGELFF.